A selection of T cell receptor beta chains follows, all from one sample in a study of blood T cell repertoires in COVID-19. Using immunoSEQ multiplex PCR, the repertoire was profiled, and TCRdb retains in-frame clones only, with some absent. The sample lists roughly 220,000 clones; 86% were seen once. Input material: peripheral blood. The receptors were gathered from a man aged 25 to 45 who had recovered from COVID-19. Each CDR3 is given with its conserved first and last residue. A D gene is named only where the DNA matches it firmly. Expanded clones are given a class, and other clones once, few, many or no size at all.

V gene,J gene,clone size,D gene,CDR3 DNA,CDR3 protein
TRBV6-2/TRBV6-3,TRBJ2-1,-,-,TGTGCCAGCAGTTACGGGCTGACCTACTCCTACAATGAGCAGTTCTTC,CASSYGLTYSYNEQFF
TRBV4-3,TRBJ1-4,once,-,TGCGCCAGCAGCCATGAACAGGGCCTGGGGGAAAAACTGTTTTTT,CASSHEQGLGEKLFF
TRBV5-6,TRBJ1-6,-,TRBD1,TGTGCCAGCGCTGTCTGGCAGGGGGGAAAGAATTCACCCCTCCACTTT,CASAVWQGGKNSPLHF
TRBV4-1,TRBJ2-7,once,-,TGCGCCAGCAGCCCAACAGACGGATCCTACGAGCAGTACTTC,CASSPTDGSYEQYF
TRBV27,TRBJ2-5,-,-,TGTGCCAGCAGTTTTCGGGAACAAGAGACCCAGTACTTC,CASSFREQETQYF
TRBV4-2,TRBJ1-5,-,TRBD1,TGTGCCAGCAGCCAAGAAGGAAAGTATCGGGGGACAGGGTATATGTCCCAGCATTTT,CASSQEGKYRGTGYMSQHF
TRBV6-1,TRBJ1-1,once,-,TGTGCCAGCAGTGAAACAGGGATGCGCACTGAAGCTTTCTTT,CASSETGMRTEAFF
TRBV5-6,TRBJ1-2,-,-,TGTGCCAGCAGCCCTGGTGGGGGGGCCTATGGCTACACCTTC,CASSPGGGAYGYTF
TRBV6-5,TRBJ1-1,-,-,TGTGCCAGCAGTTACCCGCCCGGGGACACTGAAGCTTTCTTT,CASSYPPGDTEAFF
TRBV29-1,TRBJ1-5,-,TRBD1,TGCAGCGTTGGGGGACAGGGCAATCAGCCCCAGCATTTT,CSVGGQGNQPQHF
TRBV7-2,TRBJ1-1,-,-,TGTGCCAGCAGCTCCGGATGGGCAGGGGCGGAAACTGGGGCTTTCTTT,CASSSGWAGAETGAFF
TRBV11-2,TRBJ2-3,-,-,TGTGCCAGCAGCTTCGGGGCAGGGGCAGATACGCAGTATTTT,CASSFGAGADTQYF
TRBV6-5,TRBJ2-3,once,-,TGTGCCAGCAGTTACTACGGCGGCTTTAGCACAGATACGCAGTATTTT,CASSYYGGFSTDTQYF
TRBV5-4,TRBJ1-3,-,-,TGTGCCAGCATGGTGGGGCCCTCATACTCTGGAAACACCATATATTTT,CASMVGPSYSGNTIYF
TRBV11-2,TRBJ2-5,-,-,TGTGCCAGCAGCTTAGACCGGCCGGGATTCCAAGAGACCCAGTACTTC,CASSLDRPGFQETQYF
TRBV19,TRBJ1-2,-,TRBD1,TGTGCCAGTAGTAGAACAGGGGACTACTATGGCTACACCTTC,CASSRTGDYYGYTF
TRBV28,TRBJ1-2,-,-,TGTGCCAGCAGTTCCCCCGTCGACGGGAAGGATGGCTACACCTTC,CASSSPVDGKDGYTF
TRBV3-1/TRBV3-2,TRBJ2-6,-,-,TGTGCCAGCAGCACCCGGACAGGGGCCAACGTCCTGACTTTC,CASSTRTGANVLTF
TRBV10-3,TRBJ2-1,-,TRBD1,TGTGCCATCAGTGATCCCCACCGGGACAGCTACAATGAGCAGTTCTTC,CAISDPHRDSYNEQFF
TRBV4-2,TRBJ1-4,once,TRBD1,TGTGCCAGCAGCCCAGGACAGGGAGCTACTAATGAAAAACTGTTTTTT,CASSPGQGATNEKLFF
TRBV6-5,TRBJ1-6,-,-,TGTGCCAGCAGGCAACAGGCTAATTATAATTCACCCCTCCACTTT,CASRQQANYNSPLHF
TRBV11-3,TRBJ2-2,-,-,TGTGCCAGCAGCCAATATCAGGCGCCAGGGAACACCGGGGAGCTGTTTTTT,CASSQYQAPGNTGELFF
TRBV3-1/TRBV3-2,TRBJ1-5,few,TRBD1,TGTGCCAGCAGCCAAGGGGACAGCCGGCCGACCCAGCATTTT,CASSQGDSRPTQHF
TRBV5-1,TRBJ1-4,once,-,TGCGCCAGCAGCTTGGTTGGGCTGGATAATGAAAAACTGTTTTTT,CASSLVGLDNEKLFF
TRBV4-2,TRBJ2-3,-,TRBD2,TGTGCCAGCAGCGACGGGACTAGCGGGGGAACAGATACGCAGTATTTT,CASSDGTSGGTDTQYF
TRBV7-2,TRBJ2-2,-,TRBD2,TGTGCCAGCAGCTTGCTAGCGGGGGGGAACACCGGGGAGCTGTTTTTT,CASSLLAGGNTGELFF
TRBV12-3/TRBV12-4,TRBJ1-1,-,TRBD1,TGTGCCAGCAACAGGGGCACTGAAGCTTTCTTT,CASNRGTEAFF
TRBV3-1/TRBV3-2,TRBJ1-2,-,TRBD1,TGTGCCAGCAGCCCCCCCGGGGGACAGGGGGCGCCGGATGGCTACACCTTC,CASSPPGGQGAPDGYTF
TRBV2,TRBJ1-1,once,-,TGTGCCAGCAGCCCCGGGGGGTGGGTTATGAACACTGAAGCTTTCTTT,CASSPGGWVMNTEAFF
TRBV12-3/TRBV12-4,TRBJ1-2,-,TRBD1,TGTGCCAGCAGGCCCGGGACAGGGGGTGGCTACACCTTC,CASRPGTGGGYTF
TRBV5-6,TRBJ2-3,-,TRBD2,TGTGCCAGCAGCTCTTGGACTAGCGGGCCAGATACGCAGTATTTT,CASSSWTSGPDTQYF
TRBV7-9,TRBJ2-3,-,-,TGTGCCAGCAGCGCTACAGGAACAGATACGCAGTATTTT,CASSATGTDTQYF
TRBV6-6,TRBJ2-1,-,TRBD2,TGTGCCAGCAGTCCCCGACTAGCGGGGGGGCCTGTCCCCAATGAGCAGTTCTTC,CASSPRLAGGPVPNEQFF
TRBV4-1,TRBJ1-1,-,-,TGCGCCAGCAGCTTTCGACGGGGGAACACTGAAGCTTTCTTT,CASSFRRGNTEAFF
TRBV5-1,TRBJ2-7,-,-,TGCGCCAGCAGCCTGGGACAAGGATCCTACGAGCAGTACTTC,CASSLGQGSYEQYF
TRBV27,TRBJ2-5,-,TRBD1,TGTGCCAGCAGTTCGGGGCGGTACAGGGGGTCGGAAGAGACCCAGTACTTC,CASSSGRYRGSEETQYF
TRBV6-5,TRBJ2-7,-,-,TGTGCCAGCACAGAATCTCACTACGAGCAGTACTTC,CASTESHYEQYF
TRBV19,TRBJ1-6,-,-,TGTGCCAGTAGTATGACAGACCCATTCTCCTATAATTCACCCCTCCACTTT,CASSMTDPFSYNSPLHF
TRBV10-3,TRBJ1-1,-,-,TGTGCCACCCTACACAGGGAACTATATGAAGCTTTCTTT,CATLHRELYEAFF
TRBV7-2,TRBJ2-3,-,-,TGTGCCAGCAGCTTAGTTGGGACTTTCACAGATACGCAGTATTTT,CASSLVGTFTDTQYF